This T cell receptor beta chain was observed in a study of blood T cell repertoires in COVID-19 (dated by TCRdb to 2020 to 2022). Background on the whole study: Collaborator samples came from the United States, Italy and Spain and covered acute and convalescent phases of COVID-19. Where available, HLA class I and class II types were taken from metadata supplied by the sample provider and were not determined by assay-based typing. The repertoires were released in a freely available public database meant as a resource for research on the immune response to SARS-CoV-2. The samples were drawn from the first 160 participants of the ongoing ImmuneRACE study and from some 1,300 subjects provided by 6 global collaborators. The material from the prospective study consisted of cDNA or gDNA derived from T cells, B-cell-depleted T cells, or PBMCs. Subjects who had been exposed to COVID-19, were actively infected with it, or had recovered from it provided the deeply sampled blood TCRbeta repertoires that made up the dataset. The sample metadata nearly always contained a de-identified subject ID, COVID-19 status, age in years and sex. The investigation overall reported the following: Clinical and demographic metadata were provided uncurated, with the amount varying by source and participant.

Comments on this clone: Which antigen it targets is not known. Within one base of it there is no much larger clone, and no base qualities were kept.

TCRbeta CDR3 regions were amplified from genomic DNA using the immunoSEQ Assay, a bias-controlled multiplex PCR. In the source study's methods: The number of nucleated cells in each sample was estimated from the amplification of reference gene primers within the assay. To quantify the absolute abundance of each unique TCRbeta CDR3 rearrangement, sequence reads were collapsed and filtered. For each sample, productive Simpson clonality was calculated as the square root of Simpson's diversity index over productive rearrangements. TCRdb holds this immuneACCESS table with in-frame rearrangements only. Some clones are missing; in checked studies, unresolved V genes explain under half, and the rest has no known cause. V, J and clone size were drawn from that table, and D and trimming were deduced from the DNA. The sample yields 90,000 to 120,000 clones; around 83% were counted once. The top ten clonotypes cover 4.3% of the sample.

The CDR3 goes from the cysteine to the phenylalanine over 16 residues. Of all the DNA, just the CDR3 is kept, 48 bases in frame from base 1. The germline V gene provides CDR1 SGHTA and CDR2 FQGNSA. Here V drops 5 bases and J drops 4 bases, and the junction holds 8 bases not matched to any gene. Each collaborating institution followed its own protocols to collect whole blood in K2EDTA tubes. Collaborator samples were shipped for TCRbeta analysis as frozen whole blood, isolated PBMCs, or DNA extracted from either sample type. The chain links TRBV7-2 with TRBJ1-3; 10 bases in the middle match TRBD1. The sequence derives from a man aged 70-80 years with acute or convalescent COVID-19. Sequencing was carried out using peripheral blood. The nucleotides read TGTGCCAGCAGCCTAGGACAGGGGGTTTGGGGAAACACCATATATTTT. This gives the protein CASSLGQGVWGNTIYF.